The rows below give T cell receptor beta chains drawn from one sample of a study of T cells in Graves' hyperthyroidism and ophthalmopathy. MiXCR, run by TCRdb on the multiplex PCR reads, gives a single entry per CDR3 protein. This table has fewer than 850,000 distinct CDR3 sequences, around 16% appearing once. The sequenced sample consisted of blood. These receptors came from a man aged 50-59 years with Graves' hyperthyroidism. Both conserved end residues are part of each CDR3. The D gene is left open where the match is weak. The size entry is marked missing in some rows and otherwise reads once, few, many or a size class.

CDR3aa: CASSGTSGSHGTQYF
CDR3nt: TGCGCCAGCAGTGGGACTAGCGGGAGTCATGGTACGCAGTATTTT
d_gene: TRBD2
j_gene: TRBJ2-3
abundance: few
v_gene: TRBV5-1

CDR3aa: CASSLAVAGGPDEQYF
CDR3nt: TGTGCCAGCAGCTTAGCCGTAGCGGGAGGGCCCGACGAGCAGTACTTC
d_gene: TRBD2
j_gene: TRBJ2-7
abundance: few
v_gene: TRBV7-6

CDR3aa: CASNGGHREQYF
CDR3nt: TGTGCCAGCAATGGCGGACACCGCGAGCAGTACTTC
d_gene: .
j_gene: TRBJ2-7
abundance: .
v_gene: TRBV6-1

CDR3aa: CASSKVGIAGGEQFF
CDR3nt: TGTGCCAGCAGCAAAGTGGGGATAGCGGGAGGTGAGCAGTTCTTC
d_gene: TRBD2
j_gene: TRBJ2-1
abundance: many
v_gene: TRBV7-2

CDR3aa: CASSARTGVGGNTIYF
CDR3nt: TGTGCCAGCAGCGCGCGGACTGGAGTAGGAGGAAACACCATATATTTT
d_gene: .
j_gene: TRBJ1-3
abundance: .
v_gene: TRBV9

CDR3aa: CASSAGQLYGYTF
CDR3nt: TGTGCCAGCAGTGCCGGACAGCTCTATGGCTACACCTTC
d_gene: .
j_gene: TRBJ1-2
abundance: many
v_gene: TRBV28

CDR3aa: CASSGTGANVLTF
CDR3nt: TGTGCCAGCAGTGGGACTGGGGCCAACGTCCTGACTTTC
d_gene: .
j_gene: TRBJ2-6
abundance: many
v_gene: TRBV2

CDR3aa: CASGRSFYGYTF
CDR3nt: TGTGCCAGCGGCAGAAGTTTCTATGGCTACACCTTC
d_gene: .
j_gene: TRBJ1-2
abundance: many
v_gene: TRBV2

CDR3aa: CASSLVSGRGSGANVLTF
CDR3nt: TGTGCCAGCAGCTTGGTAAGCGGGAGAGGCTCTGGGGCCAACGTCCTGACTTTC
d_gene: TRBD2
j_gene: TRBJ2-6
abundance: .
v_gene: TRBV5-4

CDR3aa: CASKKGAVANYGYTF
CDR3nt: TGTGCCAGCAAAAAGGGGGCGGTAGCTAACTATGGCTACACCTTC
d_gene: TRBD1
j_gene: TRBJ1-2
abundance: .
v_gene: TRBV28

CDR3aa: CASSLDQGLREQYF
CDR3nt: TGTGCCAGCAGCCTCGACCAGGGACTACGAGAGCAGTACTTC
d_gene: TRBD2
j_gene: TRBJ2-7
abundance: many
v_gene: TRBV6-2/TRBV6-3

CDR3aa: CSAYRDPFFYEQYF
CDR3nt: TGCAGTGCTTACCGGGACCCATTTTTCTACGAGCAGTACTTC
d_gene: .
j_gene: TRBJ2-7
abundance: few
v_gene: TRBV20-1

CDR3aa: CASSRGGRKQYF
CDR3nt: TGTGCCAGCAGCCGGGGAGGGAGGAAGCAGTACTTC
d_gene: TRBD2
j_gene: TRBJ2-7
abundance: many
v_gene: TRBV6-1

CDR3aa: CSVEDRQTQYF
CDR3nt: TGCAGCGTTGAAGATCGGCAGACCCAGTACTTC
d_gene: .
j_gene: TRBJ2-5
abundance: few
v_gene: TRBV29-1

CDR3aa: CASSFPGSPVYEQYF
CDR3nt: TGTGCCAGCAGTTTTCCCGGGTCCCCCGTATACGAGCAGTACTTC
d_gene: .
j_gene: TRBJ2-7
abundance: .
v_gene: TRBV28

CDR3aa: CASSFSGTGRRNEQFF
CDR3nt: TGTGCCAGCAGTTTTTCCGGGACAGGGCGTAGGAATGAGCAGTTCTTC
d_gene: TRBD1
j_gene: TRBJ2-1
abundance: many
v_gene: TRBV28

CDR3aa: CAISALGLGDTGELFF
CDR3nt: TGTGCCATCAGTGCCCTCGGACTAGGGGACACCGGGGAGCTGTTTTTT
d_gene: TRBD2
j_gene: TRBJ2-2
abundance: .
v_gene: TRBV10-3

CDR3aa: CASSVEGLASGWQFF
CDR3nt: TGTGCCAGCAGCGTAGAGGGTTTGGCTAGTGGCTGGCAGTTCTTC
d_gene: .
j_gene: TRBJ2-1
abundance: .
v_gene: TRBV9

CDR3aa: CASSRDRGPKYTSGANVLTF
CDR3nt: TGTGCCAGCAGCCGGGACAGGGGGCCTAAATACACCTCTGGGGCCAACGTCCTGACTTTC
d_gene: TRBD1
j_gene: TRBJ2-6
abundance: .
v_gene: TRBV7-9

CDR3aa: CASSMPGQDEKLFF
CDR3nt: TGTGCCAGCAGTATGCCGGGACAGGATGAAAAACTGTTTTTT
d_gene: TRBD1
j_gene: TRBJ1-4
abundance: once
v_gene: TRBV6-1

CDR3aa: CASSEGGTGNTIYF
CDR3nt: TGCGCCAGCAGTGAAGGGGGTACTGGAAACACCATATATTTT
d_gene: .
j_gene: TRBJ1-3
abundance: few
v_gene: TRBV10-2

CDR3aa: CASRSPGELFF
CDR3nt: TGTGCCAGCAGGTCGCCCGGGGAGCTGTTTTTT
d_gene: .
j_gene: TRBJ2-2
abundance: few
v_gene: TRBV12-3/TRBV12-4

CDR3aa: CASSLGLAGGADTQYF
CDR3nt: TGTGCCAGCAGCTTAGGACTAGCGGGAGGCGCAGATACGCAGTATTTT
d_gene: TRBD2
j_gene: TRBJ2-3
abundance: many
v_gene: TRBV7-2

CDR3aa: CASSSGTAIYGYTF
CDR3nt: TGCGCCAGCAGTTCCGGGACAGCAATCTATGGCTACACCTTC
d_gene: TRBD1
j_gene: TRBJ1-2
abundance: many
v_gene: TRBV10-2

CDR3aa: CASSPAGITYNEQFF
CDR3nt: TGTGCCAGCAGCCCCGCAGGAATTACCTACAATGAGCAGTTCTTC
d_gene: .
j_gene: TRBJ2-1
abundance: few
v_gene: TRBV7-9

CDR3aa: CASSYASGSRADTQYF
CDR3nt: TGTGCCAGCAGCTATGCTAGCGGGAGTAGAGCAGATACGCAGTATTTT
d_gene: TRBD2
j_gene: TRBJ2-3
abundance: many
v_gene: TRBV7-2

CDR3aa: CASSQGRIAEKLFF
CDR3nt: TGTGCCAGCAGCCAAGGGAGGATTGCTGAAAAACTGTTTTTT
d_gene: .
j_gene: TRBJ1-4
abundance: many
v_gene: TRBV14

CDR3aa: CAWSSTVQQFF
CDR3nt: TGTGCCTGGAGCTCAACAGTCCAGCAGTTCTTC
d_gene: .
j_gene: TRBJ2-1
abundance: .
v_gene: TRBV30

CDR3aa: CASSPGTGYGGNTEAFF
CDR3nt: TGTGCCAGTAGCCCAGGAACAGGTTATGGAGGGAACACTGAAGCTTTCTTT
d_gene: .
j_gene: TRBJ1-1
abundance: .
v_gene: TRBV19

CDR3aa: CASSPRQGTSGSTDTQYF
CDR3nt: TGTGCCAGCAGTCCAAGACAGGGGACTAGCGGTAGCACAGATACGCAGTATTTT
d_gene: TRBD2
j_gene: TRBJ2-3
abundance: many
v_gene: TRBV28

CDR3aa: CASSEEGAYQPQHF
CDR3nt: TGTGCCAGCAGTGAGGAAGGGGCCTATCAGCCCCAGCATTTT
d_gene: .
j_gene: TRBJ1-5
abundance: many
v_gene: TRBV2

CDR3aa: CASSFGRGTEQFF
CDR3nt: TGTGCCAGCAGTTTTGGTAGGGGGACAGAGCAGTTCTTC
d_gene: .
j_gene: TRBJ2-1
abundance: few
v_gene: TRBV28

CDR3aa: CASSTRSGGTEAFF
CDR3nt: TGTGCCAGCAGTACACGATCAGGGGGAACTGAAGCTTTCTTT
d_gene: TRBD1
j_gene: TRBJ1-1
abundance: .
v_gene: TRBV28